A selection of T cell receptor beta chains follows, all from one sample in a study of blood T cell repertoires in COVID-19. Assay: immunoSEQ multiplex PCR; the TCRdb copy retains only in-frame clones and omits some. The profile shows more than 300,000 clones, 70% to 90% of them singletons. Sequencing input: PBMCs or T cells enriched from blood (not recorded which). The origin of the receptors is a woman aged 18-35 years who had recovered from COVID-19. CDR3s include the opening cysteine and the closing phenylalanine or tryptophan. The D gene is left open where the match is weak. A row's size may be missing; if present it is once, few, many or a size class.

d_call	clone_size	j_call	v_call	cdr3_aa	cdr3_nt
-	-	TRBJ2-7	TRBV11-3	CASSSPSYEQYF	TGTGCCAGCAGCTCCCCCAGCTACGAGCAGTACTTC
TRBD1	-	TRBJ1-6	TRBV6-2/TRBV6-3	CASSYGTGSGPLHF	TGTGCCAGCAGTTACGGGACAGGGAGTGGACCCCTCCACTTT
TRBD1	-	TRBJ1-1	TRBV23-1	CASSITPDRDTEAFF	TGCGCCAGCAGTATTACGCCGGACAGGGACACTGAAGCTTTCTTT
TRBD1	many	TRBJ2-7	TRBV6-4	CASSDSDRGEQYF	TGTGCCAGCAGTGACTCGGACAGGGGCGAGCAGTACTTC
-	-	TRBJ1-2	TRBV12-2	CASRLATNSMILYGYTF	TGTGCAAGTCGCTTAGCGACGAACAGTATGATTCTCTATGGCTACACCTTC
-	-	TRBJ1-2	TRBV6-5	CASRVSGGYGYTF	TGTGCCAGCCGGGTGTCCGGCGGCTATGGCTACACCTTC
-	once	TRBJ1-3	TRBV19	CASSDSYSGNTIYF	TGTGCCAGTAGCGACTCATACTCTGGAAACACCATATATTTT
-	-	TRBJ2-1	TRBV6-5	CASSPQGRSYNEQFF	TGTGCCAGCAGTCCCCAGGGGCGCTCCTACAATGAGCAGTTCTTC
-	-	TRBJ2-7	TRBV6-1	CASNSRDTYYEQYF	TGTGCCAGCAATAGCCGGGACACCTACTACGAGCAGTACTTC
-	few	TRBJ1-1	TRBV18	CASSPIGYRNTEAFF	TGTGCCAGCTCACCAATTGGGTACAGGAACACTGAAGCTTTCTTT
-	-	TRBJ2-3	TRBV5-1	CATPPPRGDTQYF	TGCGCCACCCCTCCCCCGCGAGGAGATACGCAGTATTTT
-	-	TRBJ2-3	TRBV7-6	CASRPRGGGDTQYF	TGTGCCAGCAGGCCCCGGGGTGGAGGAGATACGCAGTATTTT
TRBD2	-	TRBJ2-5	TRBV5-1	CASSFTGLAGNQETQYF	TGCGCCAGCAGCTTTACCGGACTAGCGGGGAACCAAGAGACCCAGTACTTC
TRBD1	-	TRBJ1-5	TRBV28	CASSPGGQWDQPQHF	TGTGCCAGCAGCCCAGGGGGCCAGTGGGATCAGCCCCAGCATTTT
TRBD2	-	TRBJ2-1	TRBV7-2	CASSLERGGRTGQFF	TGTGCCAGCAGCTTAGAACGGGGGGGCCGCACCGGGCAGTTCTTC
TRBD1	-	TRBJ1-2	TRBV7-3	CASSLGQGNYGYTF	TGTGCCAGCAGCTTGGGACAGGGTAACTATGGCTACACCTTC
-	-	TRBJ1-1	TRBV11-2	CASSAWPQVDNTEAFF	TGTGCCAGCTCTGCTTGGCCCCAGGTTGATAACACTGAAGCTTTCTTT
-	-	TRBJ2-2	TRBV2	CASNSARGRSGELFF	TGTGCCAGCAACTCCGCCAGGGGGAGGAGCGGGGAGCTGTTTTTT
TRBD1	-	TRBJ2-4	TRBV6-5	CASRGQGRGNIQYF	TGTGCCAGCAGAGGACAGGGAAGAGGAAACATTCAGTACTTC
TRBD1	-	TRBJ1-4	TRBV6-4	CASSATGGGTNEKLFF	TGTGCCAGCAGTGCAACAGGGGGCGGAACTAATGAAAAACTGTTTTTT
TRBD1	-	TRBJ1-2	TRBV19	CASKDRGHGYTF	TGTGCCAGCAAAGACAGGGGACATGGCTACACCTTC
-	-	TRBJ1-4	TRBV18	CASSPRVGSEKLFF	TGTGCCAGCTCACCCCGGGTAGGGAGTGAAAAACTGTTTTTT
-	-	TRBJ2-7	TRBV30	CAWSVRRSIREDYEQYF	TGTGCCTGGAGTGTACGAAGAAGTATCAGGGAAGACTACGAGCAGTACTTC
-	-	TRBJ2-5	TRBV6-5	CASSVQETQYF	TGTGCCAGCTCAGTGCAGGAGACCCAGTACTTC
-	-	TRBJ1-6	TRBV29-1	CSVDGQTYNSPLHF	TGCAGCGTCGATGGACAGACCTATAATTCACCCCTCCACTTT
-	-	TRBJ2-4	TRBV5-6	CASSLATGWAKNIQYF	TGTGCCAGCAGCTTGGCTACGGGATGGGCCAAAAACATTCAGTACTTC
TRBD1	-	TRBJ1-2	TRBV5-8	CASSITGDYGYTF	TGTGCCAGCAGCATTACAGGGGACTATGGCTACACCTTC
-	-	TRBJ1-1	TRBV30	CAWRPRQNTEAFF	TGTGCCTGGAGGCCGAGACAGAACACTGAAGCTTTCTTT
TRBD1	-	TRBJ1-1	TRBV29-1	CSVEDRDRETTEAFF	TGCAGCGTTGAAGACCGGGACAGGGAGACCACTGAAGCTTTCTTT
-	-	TRBJ2-7	TRBV9	CASSVGGAGGSYEQYF	TGTGCCAGCAGCGTAGGCGGGGCAGGGGGCTCCTACGAGCAGTACTTC
-	-	TRBJ1-3	TRBV9	CASSVAGAGNTIYF	TGTGCCAGCAGCGTAGCAGGGGCTGGAAACACCATATATTTT
-	-	TRBJ1-1	TRBV5-1	CASSLSGAGTEAFF	TGCGCCAGCAGCTTAAGCGGGGCAGGCACTGAAGCTTTCTTT
TRBD2	-	TRBJ2-3	TRBV27	CASSLKAGLLGTDTQYF	TGTGCCAGCAGTTTAAAAGCGGGGCTGCTAGGCACAGATACGCAGTATTTT
-	few	TRBJ1-2	TRBV15	CATSRTGDKRGYTF	TGTGCCACCAGCAGGACCGGCGACAAGCGGGGCTACACCTTC
TRBD1	-	TRBJ2-7	TRBV27	CASSFDRVPYEQYF	TGTGCCAGCAGTTTCGACAGGGTACCCTACGAGCAGTACTTC
TRBD1	-	TRBJ1-4	TRBV6-5	CASSYLPTGTNEKLFF	TGTGCCAGCAGTTACCTACCGACAGGGACTAATGAAAAACTGTTTTTT
-	-	TRBJ2-1	TRBV10-1	CASSEDPGAYNEQFF	TGCGCCAGCAGTGAGGATCCCGGGGCCTACAATGAGCAGTTCTTC
TRBD2	-	TRBJ2-5	TRBV10-1	CASSETGGGARETQYF	TGCGCCAGCAGTGAGACAGGCGGGGGGGCCCGAGAGACCCAGTACTTC
-	-	TRBJ2-7	TRBV2	CASSRYHVLVYEQYF	TGTGCCAGCAGCCGATATCACGTACTTGTGTACGAGCAGTACTTC
TRBD1	-	TRBJ1-4	TRBV30	CAWRRTGRDEKLFF	TGTGCCTGGAGGAGGACAGGGCGAGATGAAAAACTGTTTTTT
-	-	TRBJ1-5	TRBV24-1	CATSDLPDQPQHF	TGTGCCACCAGTGATTTACCGGATCAGCCCCAGCATTTT
-	once	TRBJ2-2	TRBV7-8	CASSFWGAGELFF	TGTGCCAGCAGCTTTTGGGGGGCCGGGGAGCTGTTTTTT
-	-	TRBJ2-1	TRBV7-8	CASSLAAGSYNEQFF	TGTGCCAGCAGCCTTGCCGCGGGCTCCTACAATGAGCAGTTCTTC
-	-	TRBJ1-3	TRBV19	CASRTQGTGNTIYF	TGTGCCAGTAGGACTCAGGGAACCGGAAACACCATATATTTT
TRBD1	-	TRBJ2-1	TRBV7-9	CASSKTWDRGNEQFF	TGTGCCAGCAGCAAGACTTGGGACAGGGGCAATGAGCAGTTCTTC
-	-	TRBJ1-1	TRBV28	CASERQPTEAFF	TGTGCCAGCGAGAGACAGCCCACTGAAGCTTTCTTT
-	-	TRBJ1-4	TRBV12-1	CASSFGGTGGSEKLFF	TGTGCCAGCAGCTTTGGGGGGACAGGGGGTTCTGAAAAACTGTTTTTT
TRBD1	once	TRBJ2-2	TRBV28	CASTGDRDWTGELFF	TGTGCCAGCACCGGCGACAGGGATTGGACCGGGGAGCTGTTTTTT